These 20 T cell receptor beta chains came from one sample sequenced in a study of memory CD4+ T cells and cytomegalovirus serostatus. Single viable CD3+CD4+CD8-CD45RO+ cells were sorted as the memory CD4+ T cells. Data came from immunoSEQ multiplex PCR; TCRdb stores just in-frame clones and leaves some out. In the table there are some 50,000 clones, 60% to 80% of which are singletons. The sequencing input was memory CD4+ T cells from blood. The receptor set was obtained from an adult in good health and CMV-seronegative.

The J gene is TRBJ2-3, the V gene TRBV10-3; D remains unclear. Germline V CDR1 and CDR2: ENHRY, SYGVKD. Between the trimmed V and J ends, which lost 7 bases and 0 bases, there was a span of 8 bases. The CDR3 totals 13 residues. CDR3 sequence (DNA): TGTGCCATCAAAAGTAGCAGCACAGATACGCAGTATTTT. The encoded protein is CAIKSSSTDTQYF.

V gene TRBV23-1 combines with J gene TRBJ2-7; 11 bases align to TRBD1. TRBV23-1 is marked as an open reading frame, function uncertain. With V trimmed by 7 bases and J by 4 bases, 9 bases remained unmatched. This CDR3 comprises 15 residues. The CDR3 protein is CASTRGQGAQYEQYF. In DNA form, the CDR3 reads TGCGCCAGCACCAGAGGACAGGGGGCGCAATACGAGCAGTACTTC.

This clone appeared a few times. The chain combines TRBV7-3 with TRBJ2-1, with D hard to call. Germline V lookup: CDR1 SGHTA, CDR2 FQGTGA. V lost 1 base and J 7 bases, leaving 5 bases between the germline ends. The CDR3 covers 12 residues. CDR3 sequence reads: CASSLMGNEQFF. The CDR3 nucleotides are TGTGCCAGCAGCTTAATGGGTAATGAGCAGTTCTTC. Using reference TRBV7-3 and TRBJ2-1 for the parts outside the CDR3, the full variable domain is GAGVSQTPSNKVTEKGKYVELRCDPISGHTALYWYRQSLGQGPEFLIYFQGTGAADDSGLPNDRFFAVRPEGSVSTLKIQRTERGDSAVYLCASSLMGNEQFFGPGTRLTVL.

DNA of the CDR3: TGTGCCAGCAACCCTATGAACACTGAAGCTTTCTTT. Translation gives CASNPMNTEAFF. The chain uses TRBV2 and TRBJ1-1; D not certain. The germline V gene has CDR1 SNHLY and CDR2 FYNNEI. V gave up 7 bases and J gave up 0 bases, with 6 bases separating them. The CDR3 runs to 12 residues.

V and J are TRBV7-9 and TRBJ1-6, with D maybe TRBD1 (6 bases). Germline CDR1 is SEHNR and CDR2 is FQNEAQ (reference sequence). V lost 8 bases and J lost 7, with 9 bases in between. The CDR3 is made up of 12 amino acids. The CDR3 region has the DNA TGTGCCAGCCGGGACATAAATTCACCCCTCCACTTT. Protein product: CASRDINSPLHF.

DNA for the CDR3: TGTGCCATCCGGGGGGCGTTTAGCACAGATACGCAGTATTTT. Protein sequence: CAIRGAFSTDTQYF. This chain links TRBV10-3 with TRBJ2-3; a possible D gene is TRBD2 (7 bases). The CDR3 is 14 residues long. CDR1 and CDR2 from the germline V gene are ENHRY and SYGVKD. Trimming shortened V by 8 bases and J by 0 bases, and 12 bases separated the two germline ends.

This clone was detected only a few times. The V gene is TRBV7-3, the J gene TRBJ2-5; 7 positions agree with TRBD1. The CDR3 is made up of 15 amino acids. Germline trimming cut 3 bases from V and 1 base from J; bases unmatched to any gene: 5. Germline-derived CDR1 and CDR2 are SGHTA and FQGTGA. CDR3 nucleotides: TGTGCCAGCAGCTTGACAGGGACAGCCCAAGAGACCCAGTACTTC. Translated: CASSLTGTAQETQYF.

The genes are TRBV18 and TRBJ1-2, with D perhaps TRBD1 (5 bases). CDR3 length: 14 amino acids. V lost 6 bases and J lost 2, with 13 bases in between. From germline, CDR1 is KGHSH and CDR2 LQKENI. The chain's CDR3 is CASSVGADNYGYTF. In nucleotides, the CDR3 is TGTGCCAGCTCCGTAGGGGCAGACAACTATGGCTACACCTTC.

This sequence joins TRBV4-2 and TRBJ2-7; maybe TRBD1 (6 bases). Germline CDR1 is LGHNA and CDR2 is YNFKEQ. This CDR3 is built from 15 residues. Trimming cost V 1 base and J 2 bases, with 12 bases left between them. CDR3 loop: CASSQGRDITYEQYF. The CDR3 coding sequence is TGTGCCAGCAGCCAAGGCCGGGACATCACCTACGAGCAGTACTTC.

CDR3 loop: CASSLTTDTQYF. CDR3 coding DNA: TGCGCCAGCAGCTTGACCACAGATACGCAGTATTTT. The gene calls are TRBV5-1 and TRBJ2-3; D gene unclear. Germline loops: CDR1 SGHRS, CDR2 YFSETQ. V dropped 1 base and J dropped 2 bases, with 2 bases sitting between them. The CDR3 consists of 12 residues.

Within the sample, this clone is medium-sized (0.01 to 0.1%). V is TRBV19 and J is TRBJ1-4; 9 bases are a match to TRBD1. The CDR3 is made up of 16 amino acids. Germline V gene lookup returns CDR1 LNHDA and CDR2 SQIVND (reference sequence). The J segment lost 8 bases and the V segment lost 5 bases, leaving 12 bases of the junction unmatched. The DNA of the CDR3 is TGTGCCAGTAGTCCGCCCACCGGACAGGGGAACGAAAAACTGTTTTTT. This translates into CASSPPTGQGNEKLFF.

This rearrangement joins TRBV5-6 to TRBJ2-7; 11 positions match TRBD1. Trimming took 4 bases from V and 7 from J; bases not matched to a gene: 10. Germline CDR1 is SGHDT and CDR2 is YYEEEE. CDR3 length: 15 residues. The CDR3 loop is CASSRPGTGGGEQYF. The CDR3 nucleotides read TGTGCCAGCAGCCGTCCCGGGACAGGGGGTGGGGAGCAGTACTTC. Combining the CDR3 with reference TRBV5-6 and TRBJ2-7 gives the whole variable domain DAGVTQSPTHLIKTRGQQVTLRCSPKSGHDTVSWYQQALGQGPQFIFQYYEEEERQRGNFPDRFSGHQFPNYSSELNVNALLLGDSALYLCASSRPGTGGGEQYFGPGTRLTVT.

The rearrangement joins TRBV30 to TRBJ1-5; TRBD1 agrees at 7 bases. The CDR3 has 13 residues. V shed 1 base and J 6 bases; nucleotides not matched to a gene: 3. The germline V gene encodes CDR1 GTSNPN and CDR2 SVGIG (reference sequence). The CDR3 loop is CAWSEGARQPQHF. The DNA for the CDR3 is TGTGCCTGGAGTGAGGGGGCTCGTCAGCCCCAGCATTTT.

V is TRBV6-1 and J is TRBJ1-1; D might be TRBD1 (6 bases). In germline, CDR1 is MNHNS, CDR2 SASEGT. The V gene lost 7 bases and the J gene lost 4 bases, with 13 bases spanning the gap. CDR3 length: 13 residues. CDR3: CASKFKGGTEAFF. The CDR3 DNA is TGTGCCAGCAAATTCAAAGGGGGCACTGAAGCTTTCTTT.

This rearrangement joins TRBV5-6 to TRBJ1-3, with D perhaps TRBD1 (5 bases). Germline-derived CDR1 and CDR2 are SGHDT and YYEEEE. Trimming removed 2 bases from V and 1 base from J, with 13 bases in between. The CDR3 sequence is 16 residues long. The DNA of the CDR3 is TGTGCCAGCAGCTTAGACCTAGGGGATTCTGGAAACACCATATATTTT. Translation gives CASSLDLGDSGNTIYF. Full variable domain (outside the CDR3, taken from reference TRBV5-6 and TRBJ1-3): DAGVTQSPTHLIKTRGQQVTLRCSPKSGHDTVSWYQQALGQGPQFIFQYYEEEERQRGNFPDRFSGHQFPNYSSELNVNALLLGDSALYLCASSLDLGDSGNTIYFGEGSWLTVV.

This clone is medium-sized in the sample. The chain is built from TRBV12-5 and TRBJ2-1, with D possibly matching TRBD2 (6 bases). Trimming removed 0 bases from V and 9 bases from J, with 12 bases in between. CDR1 and CDR2 from the germline V gene are LGHNT and FRNRAP. This CDR3 contains 14 residues. The chain's CDR3 is CASGLVLSEGEQFF. The DNA of the CDR3 is TGTGCTAGTGGTTTGGTACTCTCGGAGGGTGAGCAGTTCTTC.

The rearrangement uses TRBV5-1 and TRBJ1-2, with D uncertain. Trimming left V 5 bases short and J 0 bases short, with 8 bases between. This CDR3 is built from 13 residues. Germline CDR1 reads SGHRS; CDR2 reads YFSETQ. For the CDR3, the DNA is TGCGCCAGCAGGCCAGACACTAACTATGGCTACACCTTC. Translation: CASRPDTNYGYTF.

DNA of the CDR3: TGTGCCAGCAGCGTAGAACCAGGGAGAGAGCAGTACTTC. Translation: CASSVEPGREQYF. The chain carries TRBV9 and TRBJ2-7; either TRBD1 or TRBD2 may supply D (5 bases each). Germline-derived CDR1 and CDR2 are SGDLS and YYNGEE. The CDR3 runs to 13 residues. Deletions cut 0 bases from V and 7 bases from J, with 11 bases between. Complete variable domain (other parts from reference TRBV9 and TRBJ2-7): DSGVTQTPKHLITATGQRVTLRCSPRSGDLSVYWYQQSLDQGLQFLIQYYNGEERAKGNILERFSAQQFPDLHSELNLSSLELGDSALYFCASSVEPGREQYFGPGTRLTVT.

V usage is TRBV9 and J usage is TRBJ1-5, with D possibly being TRBD1 (5 bases). This CDR3 has 15 amino acids. Germline CDR1 SGDLS, CDR2 YYNGEE. Trimming left V 3 bases short and J 0 bases short, with 10 bases between. CDR3 region: CASSAQGASNQPQHF. The CDR3 region has the DNA TGTGCCAGCAGCGCCCAGGGTGCTAGCAATCAGCCCCAGCATTTT.

The rearrangement links TRBV4-2 to TRBJ1-2; D is ambiguous. V lost 0 bases, J lost 4 bases, and 6 bases lay in between. This CDR3 spans 13 amino acids. CDR1 is LGHNA and CDR2 is YNFKEQ in the germline V gene. The CDR3: CASSQDRRYGYTF. CDR3 sequence (DNA): TGTGCCAGCAGCCAAGATAGACGCTATGGCTACACCTTC.